What follows describes a single T cell receptor (beta chain). Its antigen is not yet known. No base quality information exists; no much larger clone differs at one position. The collaborating institutions used their own protocols to collect whole blood in K2EDTA tubes. For TCRbeta analysis, collaborators shipped samples as frozen whole blood, isolated PBMCs, or DNA extracted from either of those sample types. This entry belongs to a study of blood T cell repertoires in COVID-19 (dated by TCRdb to about 2020). Regarding the complete study: Collaborator samples came from the United States, Italy and Spain and covered acute and convalescent phases of COVID-19. The repertoires were made available in a free public database intended to serve as a resource for research on the immune response to SARS-CoV-2. Subjects who had been exposed to COVID-19, were actively infected with it, or had recovered from it provided the deeply sampled blood TCRbeta repertoires that made up the dataset. HLA class I and class II types, where available, came from metadata supplied by the sample provider rather than from assay-based typing. Samples were obtained from the ongoing ImmuneRACE study (first 160 participants) and from 950 to 1,500 subjects provided by 6 global collaborators. The material from the prospective study consisted of cDNA or gDNA derived from T cells, B-cell-depleted T cells, or PBMCs. The sample metadata nearly always contained a de-identified subject ID, COVID-19 status, age in years and sex. The investigation overall reported the following: How much clinical and demographic metadata was included differed by source and by participant, and the metadata was provided uncurated.

The immunoSEQ Assay, a bias-controlled multiplex PCR, was used to amplify TCRbeta CDR3 regions from genomic DNA. The source study handled its data this way. Within the assay, amplification of reference gene primers was used to estimate how many nucleated cells each sample contained. To quantify the absolute abundance of each unique TCRbeta CDR3 rearrangement, sequence reads were collapsed and filtered. Productive Simpson clonality was computed per sample as the square root of Simpson's diversity index over productive rearrangements. In TCRdb, the immuneACCESS table is reduced to in-frame sequences with V and J assigned. These tables do not hold every clone; where another copy was compared, an unresolved V gene accounts for under half, and the others remain unexplained. From that table come the V and J calls and clone size; the DNA was used to work out D and trimming. The sample table shows about 110,000 clones, and roughly 85% are seen once. Roughly 3.5% of the sample is taken by the ten largest.

The sequence came from a man aged 40-55 years with acute or convalescent COVID-19. Sequencing was carried out using peripheral blood.

CDR3 sequence: CASSPPSGGPREQFF. The DNA sequence is given as TGTGCCAGCAGCCCCCCCAGCGGGGGCCCTCGGGAGCAGTTCTTC. In this chain, TRBV2 is recombined with TRBJ2-1; 8 bases in the junction line up with TRBD2. CDR3 length: 15 amino acids, cysteine to phenylalanine. Only CDR3 DNA is held: 45 bases, read in frame from base 1. The germline V end is reduced by 6 bases and the J end by 10 bases; junction bases left unmatched: 14. The germline V gene specifies SNHLY as CDR1 and FYNNEI as CDR2.